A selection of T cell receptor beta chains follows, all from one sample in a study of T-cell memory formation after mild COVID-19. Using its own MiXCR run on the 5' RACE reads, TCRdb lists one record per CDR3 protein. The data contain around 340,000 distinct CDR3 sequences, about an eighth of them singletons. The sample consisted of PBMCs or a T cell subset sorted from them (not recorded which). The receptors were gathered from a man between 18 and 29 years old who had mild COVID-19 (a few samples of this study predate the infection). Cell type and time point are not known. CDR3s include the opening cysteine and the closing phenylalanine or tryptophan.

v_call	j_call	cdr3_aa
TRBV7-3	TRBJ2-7	CASSLRHQGEQYF
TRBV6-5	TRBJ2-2	CASSQSGGRNTGELFF
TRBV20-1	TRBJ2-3	CSSNQGAWGTDTQYF
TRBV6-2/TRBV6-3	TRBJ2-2	CASSYGRANTGELFF
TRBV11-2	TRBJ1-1	CASSSAGQPLNTEAFF
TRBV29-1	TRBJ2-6	CGGRLGANVLTF
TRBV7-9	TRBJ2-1	CASSPRANEQFF
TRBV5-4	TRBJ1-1	CASSSPNRRSDTEAFF
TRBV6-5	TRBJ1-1	CASSYSTGQGSEAFF
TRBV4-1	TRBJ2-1	CASSLTSGRLNEQFF
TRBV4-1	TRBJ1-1	CASSQETGNTEAFF
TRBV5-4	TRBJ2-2	CASSPNPGSTGELFF
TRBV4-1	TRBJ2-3	CASSQTRSRGADTQYF
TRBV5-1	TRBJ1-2	CASSASDSNYGYTF
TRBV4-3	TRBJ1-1	CASSPLFTGRDTEAFF
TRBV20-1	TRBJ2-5	CSARGLEETQYF
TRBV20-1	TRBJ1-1	CSAHSDEAFF
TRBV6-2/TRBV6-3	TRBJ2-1	CASSPSLAGNEQFF
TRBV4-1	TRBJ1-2	CASSQETGLTYGYTF
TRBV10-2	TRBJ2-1	CASTHLAGVYNEQFF
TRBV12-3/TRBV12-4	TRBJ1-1	CASSLIAGNTEAFF
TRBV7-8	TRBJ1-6	CASSSRQRRNSPLHF
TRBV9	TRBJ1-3	CASSVVRRYSGNTIYF
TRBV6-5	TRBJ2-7	CASSYGTTGSYEQYF
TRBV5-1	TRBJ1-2	CASSFPREGTNYGYTF
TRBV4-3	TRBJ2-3	CASSQEGQGTDTQYF
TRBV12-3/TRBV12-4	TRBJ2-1	CASSLAGTPYNEQFF
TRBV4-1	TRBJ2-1	CASSQAGGAYNEQFF
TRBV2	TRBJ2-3	CASKAGETWKQYF
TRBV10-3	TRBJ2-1	CAIKAGGSYNEQFF
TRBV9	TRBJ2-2	CASSGAGRGTGELFF
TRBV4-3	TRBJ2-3	CASSQVTPRGYPQYF
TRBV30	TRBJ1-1	CAWKGNTEAFF
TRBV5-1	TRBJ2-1	CASSLGRGSADEQFF
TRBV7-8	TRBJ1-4	CASSLAQAIANEKLFF
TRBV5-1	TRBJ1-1	CASSLAGGWNTEAFF
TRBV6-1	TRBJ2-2	CASSETDAGTGKNTGELFF
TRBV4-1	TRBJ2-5	CASSQEAQLGTQYF